This T cell receptor beta chain was recorded in a study of beta chain features in type 1 diabetes. Study results and caveats: TCRB repertoires of naive, central memory and Treg cells appeared more similar among patients than among healthy donors. Shortening of TCRB CDR3s, moderate but significant, appeared in all four CD4+ subsets of Type 1 diabetes patients.

This clone was recorded a few times. The antigen remains unidentified. The investigators reverse transcribed all of the isolated RNA, so they sequenced expressed TCRB transcripts. Generated by immunoSEQ multiplex PCR, the TCRdb table keeps only in-frame clones and is missing some. The sample lists roughly 150,000 clones, approximately 7.8% occurring once. Sequenced material: central memory CD4+ T cells from blood. The TCR sequence derives from a woman between 40 and 55 years old with type 1 diabetes.

The CDR3 DNA sequence: TGTGCCTGGAGTCCTTGGGGCGGAATCGATACGCAGTATTTT. Translation gives CAWSPWGGIDTQYF. This sequence joins TRBV30 and TRBJ2-3; possibly TRBD1 for D (5 bases). The germline V gene has CDR1 GTSNPN and CDR2 SVGIG (reference sequence). V gave up 2 bases and J gave up 6 bases, with 15 bases separating them. This CDR3 contains 14 residues.